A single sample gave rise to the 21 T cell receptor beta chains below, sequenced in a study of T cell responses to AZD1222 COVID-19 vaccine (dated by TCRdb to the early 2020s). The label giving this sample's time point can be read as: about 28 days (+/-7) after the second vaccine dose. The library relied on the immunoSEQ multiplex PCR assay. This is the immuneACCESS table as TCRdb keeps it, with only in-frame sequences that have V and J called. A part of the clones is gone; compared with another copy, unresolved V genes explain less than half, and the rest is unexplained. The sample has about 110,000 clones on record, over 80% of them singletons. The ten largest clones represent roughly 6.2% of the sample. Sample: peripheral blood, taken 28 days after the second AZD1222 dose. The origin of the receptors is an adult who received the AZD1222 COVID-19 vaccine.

DNA for the CDR3: TGTGCCAGCAGTTTTATATCAAATGAAAAACTGTTTTTT. It encodes CASSFISNEKLFF. V is TRBV28 and J is TRBJ1-4; no firm D call. Trimming removed 3 bases at V and 5 bases at J, with 7 bases between. Germline V gene sequence: CDR1 MDHEN, CDR2 SYDVKM. The CDR3 loop spans 13 amino acids.

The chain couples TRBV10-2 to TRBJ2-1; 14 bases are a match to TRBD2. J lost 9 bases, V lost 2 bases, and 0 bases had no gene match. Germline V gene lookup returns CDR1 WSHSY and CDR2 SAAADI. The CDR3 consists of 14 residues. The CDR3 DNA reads TGCGCCAGCAGTGAGGGGACTAGCGGGAGTGAGCAGTTCTTC. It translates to CASSEGTSGSEQFF.

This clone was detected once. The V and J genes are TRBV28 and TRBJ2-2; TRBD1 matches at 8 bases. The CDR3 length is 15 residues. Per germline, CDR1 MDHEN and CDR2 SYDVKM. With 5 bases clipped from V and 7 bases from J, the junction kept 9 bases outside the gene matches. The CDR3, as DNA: TGTGCCAGCAGTCTCAGGGGGCTAAGGGTCGGGGAGCTGTTTTTT. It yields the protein CASSLRGLRVGELFF. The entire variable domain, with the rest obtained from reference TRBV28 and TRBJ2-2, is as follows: DVKVTQSSRYLVKRTGEKVFLECVQDMDHENMFWYRQDPGLGLRLIYFSYDVKMKEKGDIPEGYSVSREKKERFSLILESASTNQTSMYLCASSLRGLRVGELFFGEGSRLTVL.

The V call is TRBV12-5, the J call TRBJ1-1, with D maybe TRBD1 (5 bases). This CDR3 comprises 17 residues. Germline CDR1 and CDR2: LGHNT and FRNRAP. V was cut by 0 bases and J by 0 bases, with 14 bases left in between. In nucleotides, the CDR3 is TGTGCTAGTGGTTTGGTACTCGGGCAGGGAATGAACACTGAAGCTTTCTTT. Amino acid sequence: CASGLVLGQGMNTEAFF.

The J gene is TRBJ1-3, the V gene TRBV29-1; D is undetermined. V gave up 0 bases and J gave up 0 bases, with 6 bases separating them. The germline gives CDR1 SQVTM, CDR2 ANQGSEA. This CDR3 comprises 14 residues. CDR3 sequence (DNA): TGCAGCGTTGAAGATGATTTCTCTGGAAACACCATATATTTT. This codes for CSVEDDFSGNTIYF.

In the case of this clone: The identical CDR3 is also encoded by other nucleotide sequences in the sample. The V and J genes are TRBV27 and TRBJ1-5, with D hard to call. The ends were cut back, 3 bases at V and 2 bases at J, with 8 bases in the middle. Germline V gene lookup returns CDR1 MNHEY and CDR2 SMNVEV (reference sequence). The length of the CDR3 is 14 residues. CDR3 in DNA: TGTGCCAGCAGTTTGCGGCAGGGCAATCAGCCCCAGCATTTT. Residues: CASSLRQGNQPQHF.

The CDR3 loop is CASSPLLGRSSYEQYF. The CDR3 DNA reads as TGTGCCAGCAGTCCCCTCCTGGGACGGAGCTCCTACGAGCAGTACTTC. The chain is built from TRBV27 and TRBJ2-7, with D perhaps TRBD1 or TRBD2 (5 bases each). The germline V gene encodes CDR1 MNHEY and CDR2 SMNVEV (reference sequence). The CDR3 consists of 16 residues. Trimming removed 5 bases at V and 0 bases at J, with 17 bases between.

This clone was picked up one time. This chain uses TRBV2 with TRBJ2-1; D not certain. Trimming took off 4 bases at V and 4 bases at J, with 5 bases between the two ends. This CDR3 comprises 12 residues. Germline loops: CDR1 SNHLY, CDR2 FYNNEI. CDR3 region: CASSGEYNEQFF. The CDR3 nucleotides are TGTGCCAGCAGTGGAGAATACAATGAGCAGTTCTTC.

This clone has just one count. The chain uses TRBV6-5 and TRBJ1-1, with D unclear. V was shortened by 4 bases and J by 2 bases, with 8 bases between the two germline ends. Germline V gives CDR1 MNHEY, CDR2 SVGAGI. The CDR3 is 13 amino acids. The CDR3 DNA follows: TGTGCCAGCAGTTCTCAGATAAACACTGAAGCTTTCTTT. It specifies CASSSQINTEAFF.

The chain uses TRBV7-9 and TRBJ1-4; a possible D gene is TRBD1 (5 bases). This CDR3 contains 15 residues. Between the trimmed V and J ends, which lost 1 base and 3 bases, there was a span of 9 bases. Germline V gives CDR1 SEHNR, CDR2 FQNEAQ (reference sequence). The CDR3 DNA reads TGTGCCAGCAGCTTAGGAGGGGTTCCTAATGAAAAACTGTTTTTT. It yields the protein CASSLGGVPNEKLFF.

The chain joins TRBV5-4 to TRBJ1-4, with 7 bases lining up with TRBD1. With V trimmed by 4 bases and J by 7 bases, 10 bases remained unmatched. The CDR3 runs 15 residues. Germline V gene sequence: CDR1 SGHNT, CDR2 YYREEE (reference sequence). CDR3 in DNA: TGTGCCAGCAGCCCAAGTCCCGCAGGGGGTGAAAAACTGTTTTTT. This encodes CASSPSPAGGEKLFF.

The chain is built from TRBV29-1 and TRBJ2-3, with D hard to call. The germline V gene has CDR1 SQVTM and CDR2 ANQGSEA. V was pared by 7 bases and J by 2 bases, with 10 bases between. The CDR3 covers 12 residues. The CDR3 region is CSAAHNTDTQYF. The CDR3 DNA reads TGCAGCGCTGCGCACAACACAGATACGCAGTATTTT.

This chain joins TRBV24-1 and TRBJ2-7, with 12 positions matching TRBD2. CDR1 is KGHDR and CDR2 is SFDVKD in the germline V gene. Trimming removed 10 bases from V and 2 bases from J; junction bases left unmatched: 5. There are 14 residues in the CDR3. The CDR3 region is CATFGLAGTYEQYF. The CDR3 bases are TGTGCCACATTCGGACTAGCGGGGACCTACGAGCAGTACTTC.

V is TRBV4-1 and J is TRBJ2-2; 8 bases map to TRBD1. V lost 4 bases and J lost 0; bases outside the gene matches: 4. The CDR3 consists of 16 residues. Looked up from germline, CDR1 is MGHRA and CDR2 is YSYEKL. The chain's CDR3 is CASSRGQASNTGELFF. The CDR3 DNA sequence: TGCGCCAGCAGCCGGGGACAGGCCTCGAACACCGGGGAGCTGTTTTTT.

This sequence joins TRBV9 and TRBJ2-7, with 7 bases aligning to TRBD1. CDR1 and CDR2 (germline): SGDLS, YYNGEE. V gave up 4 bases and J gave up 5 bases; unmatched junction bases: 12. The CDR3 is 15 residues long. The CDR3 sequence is CASSPRQGRNDEQYF. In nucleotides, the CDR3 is TGTGCCAGCAGCCCTAGACAGGGAAGGAATGACGAGCAGTACTTC.

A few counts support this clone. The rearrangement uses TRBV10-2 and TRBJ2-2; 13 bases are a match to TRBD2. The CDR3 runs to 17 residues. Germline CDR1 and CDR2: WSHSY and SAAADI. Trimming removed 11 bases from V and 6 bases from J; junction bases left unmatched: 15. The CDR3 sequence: CASEGTSGGAIAGELFF. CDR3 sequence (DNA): TGCGCCTCCGAAGGAACTAGCGGGGGGGCTATCGCCGGGGAGCTGTTTTTT.

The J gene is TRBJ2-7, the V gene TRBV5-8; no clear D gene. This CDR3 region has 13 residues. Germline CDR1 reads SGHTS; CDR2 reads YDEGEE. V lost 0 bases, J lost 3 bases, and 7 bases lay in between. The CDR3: CASSLEGGYEQYF. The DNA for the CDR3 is TGTGCCAGCAGCTTGGAGGGCGGCTACGAGCAGTACTTC.

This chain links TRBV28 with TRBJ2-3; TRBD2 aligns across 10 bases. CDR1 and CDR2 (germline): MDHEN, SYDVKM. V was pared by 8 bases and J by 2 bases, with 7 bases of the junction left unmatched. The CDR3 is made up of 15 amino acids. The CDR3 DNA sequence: TGTGCCAGCGCCACTAGCGGGACCTTCACAGATACGCAGTATTTT. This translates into CASATSGTFTDTQYF. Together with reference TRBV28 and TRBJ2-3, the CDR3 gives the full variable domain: DVKVTQSSRYLVKRTGEKVFLECVQDMDHENMFWYRQDPGLGLRLIYFSYDVKMKEKGDIPEGYSVSREKKERFSLILESASTNQTSMYLCASATSGTFTDTQYFGPGTRLTVL.

This CDR3 reads CAWSVRGGTGNQPQHF. CDR3 coding DNA: TGTGCCTGGAGTGTACGTGGGGGGACGGGCAATCAGCCCCAGCATTTT. V usage is TRBV30 and J usage is TRBJ1-5; a possible D gene is TRBD1 (5 bases). Germline V gene data show CDR1 as GTSNPN and CDR2 as SVGIG (reference sequence). The CDR3 spans 16 residues. V dropped 0 bases and J dropped 2 bases, with 14 bases sitting between them.

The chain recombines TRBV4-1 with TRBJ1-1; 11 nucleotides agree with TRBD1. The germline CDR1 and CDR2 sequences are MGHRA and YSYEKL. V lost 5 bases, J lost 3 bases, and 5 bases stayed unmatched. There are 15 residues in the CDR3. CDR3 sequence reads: CASSSMGQGDTEAFF. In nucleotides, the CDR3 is TGCGCCAGCAGCTCCATGGGACAGGGGGACACTGAAGCTTTCTTT.

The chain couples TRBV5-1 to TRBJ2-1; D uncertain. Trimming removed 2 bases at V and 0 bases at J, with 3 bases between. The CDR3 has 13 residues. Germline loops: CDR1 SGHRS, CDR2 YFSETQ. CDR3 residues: CASSFGSYNEQFF. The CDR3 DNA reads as TGCGCCAGCAGCTTTGGCTCCTACAATGAGCAGTTCTTC.